This T cell receptor beta chain was retrieved from a study of T cell responses to AZD1222 COVID-19 vaccine. Study-wide points: Only 5 to 7 AZD1222 recipients tested seropositive at baseline.

To note about this clone: Its antigen is not identified.

Sequencing used immunoSEQ multiplex PCR; TCRdb keeps in-frame clones, though not all of them. The data contain 150,000 to 200,000 clones, approximately 89% of them seen just once; the ten biggest clones take up 4% to 5.5%. This CDR3 has 16 amino acids. The germline CDR1 and CDR2 sequences are SGDLS and YYNGEE. V dropped 0 bases and J dropped 4 bases, with 16 bases sitting between them. The sample was peripheral blood, taken on day 0 of AZD1222 vaccination. The chain is built from TRBV9 and TRBJ1-1; a weak D match, TRBD1 (6 bases). The origin of this receptor is an adult in good health. Written as DNA, the CDR3 is TGTGCCAGCAGCGTAGTTTCGGCCCAGGGGAGCACTGAAGCTTTCTTT. This translates into CASSVVSAQGSTEAFF.